These T cell receptor beta chains were read from a single sample in a study of OX40 agonist ivuxolimab in advanced cancers. The assay was immunoSEQ multiplex PCR, and TCRdb's table has in-frame clones only and misses some. The profile covers tens of thousands of clones, with 78% appearing a single time and 5% to 6% taken by the ten largest. Sequencing was performed on CD4+ or CD8+ T cells sorted from blood, taken in a trial of the OX40 agonist ivuxolimab. The receptors stem from an adult with an advanced solid tumor such as melanoma, head and neck, liver or kidney cancer. The CDR3 runs from the conserved cysteine through the conserved F or W. Each record gives: J gene, CDR3 length, V gene, D gene, CDR3 protein. The D gene is left open where the match is weak.

TRBJ1-2 15 TRBV15 NA CATSRDKGLRYGYTF
TRBJ1-5 15 TRBV2 TRBD1 CASSPGGQSNQPQHF
TRBJ2-1 16 TRBV6-4 TRBD2 CASSWTSDPRIGEQFF
TRBJ2-2 15 TRBV7-9 NA CASGQRGAGTGELFF
TRBJ1-1 13 TRBV7-3 NA CASSSQMNTEAFF
TRBJ2-7 13 TRBV6-5 TRBD1 CASRYTGGSEQYF
TRBJ1-3 14 TRBV21-1 NA CASSKKGAGNTIYF
TRBJ1-6 15 TRBV4-1 TRBD1 CASSQPDRDNSPLHF
TRBJ1-5 15 TRBV6-5 NA CASSQITGTGQPQHF
TRBJ1-2 15 TRBV7-9 TRBD1 CASSRPGQGLPGYTF
TRBJ2-1 18 TRBV28 TRBD2 CASSLVGTSGTLYNEQFF
TRBJ2-1 15 TRBV18 TRBD2 CASSPAGAPVGEQFF
TRBJ2-2 15 TRBV6-5 NA CASRTPGPFSGELFF
TRBJ2-1 15 TRBV5-1 NA CASSLSTGLFNEQFF
TRBJ2-1 16 TRBV2 TRBD2 CASIPRASGSINEQFF
TRBJ2-3 16 TRBV19 NA CASSFRQAVSTDTQYF
TRBJ2-1 16 TRBV21-1 NA CASSSSGDTPYNEQFF
TRBJ2-7 16 TRBV11-3 NA CASSPGQFGIPYEQYF
TRBJ2-5 15 TRBV5-1 TRBD2 CASSLGLAGVETQYF
TRBJ1-1 13 TRBV6-6 NA CASSYSRGTEAFF
TRBJ1-5 15 TRBV4-1 TRBD1 CASSPRDRDIQPQHF
TRBJ2-1 17 TRBV30 TRBD2 CAWSAGTLAGGYNEQFF
TRBJ1-3 12 TRBV6-1 NA CASRTSGNTIYF
TRBJ2-3 15 TRBV5-6 NA CASSLGGPSTDTQYF
TRBJ2-1 13 TRBV6-1 NA CASSMTAVSEQFF
TRBJ2-7 15 TRBV19 TRBD1 CASSMGGTGYYEQYF
TRBJ2-3 14 TRBV7-2 TRBD2 CASSLMREVDTQYF
TRBJ2-7 15 TRBV19 TRBD2 CASSSGLAGGGGQYF
TRBJ1-1 14 TRBV30 TRBD1 CAWSVQGRNTEAFF
TRBJ2-3 16 TRBV10-3 TRBD1 CAINRDRDSSTDTQYF
TRBJ1-5 13 TRBV5-1 NA CASSSQGSQPQHF
TRBJ2-2 11 TRBV29-1 NA CSVYGTGELFF
TRBJ1-1 13 TRBV5-1 TRBD1 CASGRGHGTEAFF
TRBJ1-2 14 TRBV27 TRBD1 CASSFYDRDYGYTF
TRBJ1-5 14 TRBV30 NA CAWSVSVGSQPQHF
TRBJ2-3 14 TRBV15 NA CATSRGGYTDTQYF
TRBJ2-5 13 TRBV29-1 NA CSVISSGQETQYF
TRBJ2-7 16 TRBV9 TRBD1 CASSATPGTGAYEQYF
TRBJ1-2 15 TRBV5-1 TRBD1 CASRFAQGTDYGYTF
TRBJ2-1 17 TRBV7-2 TRBD1 CASSLRTPNRGRGEQFF
TRBJ1-6 13 TRBV6-5 NA CASSWGGNSPLHF
TRBJ2-7 15 TRBV7-9 NA CASSSFRDISYEQYF
TRBJ2-3 15 TRBV7-2 TRBD1 CASSLLGDRADTQYF
TRBJ2-7 15 TRBV5-1 NA CASSFVTGLSYEQYF
TRBJ1-2 15 TRBV9 NA CASSPQTAANYGYTF
TRBJ2-3 17 TRBV19 TRBD2 CASSMAAGLAGGDTQYF
TRBJ1-5 14 TRBV28 NA CASSLEQQNQPQHF
TRBJ1-2 13 TRBV28 TRBD1 CATSAGTGGGYTF
NA 14 TRBV5-1 NA CASSLQGWRDEQYF
TRBJ1-5 17 TRBV7-7 NA CASSLAEAQGRYQPQHF
TRBJ2-1 14 TRBV9 NA CASSVVGGYNEQFF
TRBJ2-7 14 TRBV5-1 TRBD1 CASSFRTGGYEQYF
TRBJ2-2 17 TRBV19 NA CASSQEGPGWNTGELFF
TRBJ2-7 13 TRBV28 TRBD2 CASRTGGVGEQYF